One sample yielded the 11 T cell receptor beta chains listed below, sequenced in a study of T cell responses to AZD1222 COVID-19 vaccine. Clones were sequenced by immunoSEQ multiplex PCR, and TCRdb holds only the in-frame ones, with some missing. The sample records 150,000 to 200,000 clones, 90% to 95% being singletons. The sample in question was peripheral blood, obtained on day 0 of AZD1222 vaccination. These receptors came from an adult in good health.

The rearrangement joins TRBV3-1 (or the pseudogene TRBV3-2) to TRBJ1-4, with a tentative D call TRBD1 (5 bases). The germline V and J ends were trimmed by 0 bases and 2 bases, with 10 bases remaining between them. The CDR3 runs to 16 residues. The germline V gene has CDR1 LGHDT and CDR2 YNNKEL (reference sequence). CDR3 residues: CASSQDTGVTNEKLFF. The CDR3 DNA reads TGTGCCAGCAGCCAAGATACGGGGGTGACTAATGAAAAACTGTTTTTT.

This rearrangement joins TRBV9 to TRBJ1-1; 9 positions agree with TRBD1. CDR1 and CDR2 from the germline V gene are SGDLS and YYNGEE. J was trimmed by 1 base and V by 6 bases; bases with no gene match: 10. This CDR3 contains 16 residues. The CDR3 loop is CASNPTAGQGNTEAFF. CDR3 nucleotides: TGTGCCAGCAATCCTACGGCGGGACAGGGGAACACTGAAGCTTTCTTT.

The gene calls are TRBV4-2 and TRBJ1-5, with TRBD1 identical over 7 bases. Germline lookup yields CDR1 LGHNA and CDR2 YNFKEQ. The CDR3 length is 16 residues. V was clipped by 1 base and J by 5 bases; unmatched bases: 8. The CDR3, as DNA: TGTGCCAGCAGCCAAGGGACCGGGACAGAGGATCAGCCCCAGCATTTT. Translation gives CASSQGTGTEDQPQHF.

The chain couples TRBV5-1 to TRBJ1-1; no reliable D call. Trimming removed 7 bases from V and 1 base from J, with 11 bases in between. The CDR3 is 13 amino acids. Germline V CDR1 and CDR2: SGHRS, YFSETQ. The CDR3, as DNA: TGCGCCAGCCAACGACTAGGGAACACTGAAGCTTTCTTT. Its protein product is CASQRLGNTEAFF. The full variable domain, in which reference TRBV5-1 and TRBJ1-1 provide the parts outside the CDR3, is KAGVTQTPRYLIKTRGQQVTLSCSPISGHRSVSWYQQTPGQGLQFLFEYFSETQRNKGNFPGRFSGRQFSNSRSEMNVSTLELGDSALYLCASQRLGNTEAFFGQGTRLTVV.

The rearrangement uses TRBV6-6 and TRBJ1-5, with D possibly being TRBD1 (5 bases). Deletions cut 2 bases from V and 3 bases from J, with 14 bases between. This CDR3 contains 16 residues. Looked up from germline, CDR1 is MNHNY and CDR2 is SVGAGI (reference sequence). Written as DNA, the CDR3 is TGTGCCAGCAGTTACCAGGCAGGGAACCTCAATCAGCCCCAGCATTTT. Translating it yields CASSYQAGNLNQPQHF.

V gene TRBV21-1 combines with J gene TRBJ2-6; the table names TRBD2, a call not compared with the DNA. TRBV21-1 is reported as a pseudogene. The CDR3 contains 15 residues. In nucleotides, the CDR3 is TGTGCCAGCTGGAGGCGGTGCTCTGGGGCCAACGTCCTGACTTTC. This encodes CASWRRCSGANVLTF.

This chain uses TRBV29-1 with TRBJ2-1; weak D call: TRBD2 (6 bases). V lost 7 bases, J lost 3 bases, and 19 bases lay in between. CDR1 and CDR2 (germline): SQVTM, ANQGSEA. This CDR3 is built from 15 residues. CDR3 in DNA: TGCAGCGGCGCGCAAATTAGCGGCCACTACAATGAGCAGTTCTTC. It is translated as CSGAQISGHYNEQFF.

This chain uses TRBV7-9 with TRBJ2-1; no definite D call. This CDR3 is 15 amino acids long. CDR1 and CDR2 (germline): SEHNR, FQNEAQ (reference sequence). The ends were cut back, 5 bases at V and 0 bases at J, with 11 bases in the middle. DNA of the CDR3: TGTGCCAGCAGCCCAACTCGTACCTCCTACAATGAGCAGTTCTTC. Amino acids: CASSPTRTSYNEQFF.

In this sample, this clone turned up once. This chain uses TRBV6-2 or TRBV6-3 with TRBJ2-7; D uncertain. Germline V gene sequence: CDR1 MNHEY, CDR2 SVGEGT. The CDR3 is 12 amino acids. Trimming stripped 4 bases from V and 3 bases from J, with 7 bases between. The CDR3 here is CASSSNSYEQYF. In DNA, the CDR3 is TGTGCCAGCAGTTCGAACAGCTACGAGCAGTACTTC.

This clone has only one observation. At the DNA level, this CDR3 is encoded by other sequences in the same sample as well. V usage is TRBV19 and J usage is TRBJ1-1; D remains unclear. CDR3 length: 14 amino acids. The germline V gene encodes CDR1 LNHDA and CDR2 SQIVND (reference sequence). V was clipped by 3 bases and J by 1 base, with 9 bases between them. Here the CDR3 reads CASSIGRGNTEAFF. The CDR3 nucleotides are TGTGCCAGTAGTATTGGACGGGGGAACACTGAAGCTTTCTTT.

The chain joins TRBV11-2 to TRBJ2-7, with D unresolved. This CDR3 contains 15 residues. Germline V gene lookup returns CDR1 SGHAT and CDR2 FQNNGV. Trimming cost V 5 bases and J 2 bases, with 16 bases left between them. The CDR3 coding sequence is TGTGCCAGCAGCCGAGAGGCGAGCCGTCCCTACGAGCAGTACTTC. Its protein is CASSREASRPYEQYF. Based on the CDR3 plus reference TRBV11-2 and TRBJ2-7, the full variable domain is EAGVAQSPRYKIIEKRQSVAFWCNPISGHATLYWYQQILGQGPKLLIQFQNNGVVDDSQLPKDRFSAERLKGVDSTLKIQPAKLEDSAVYLCASSREASRPYEQYFGPGTRLTVT.